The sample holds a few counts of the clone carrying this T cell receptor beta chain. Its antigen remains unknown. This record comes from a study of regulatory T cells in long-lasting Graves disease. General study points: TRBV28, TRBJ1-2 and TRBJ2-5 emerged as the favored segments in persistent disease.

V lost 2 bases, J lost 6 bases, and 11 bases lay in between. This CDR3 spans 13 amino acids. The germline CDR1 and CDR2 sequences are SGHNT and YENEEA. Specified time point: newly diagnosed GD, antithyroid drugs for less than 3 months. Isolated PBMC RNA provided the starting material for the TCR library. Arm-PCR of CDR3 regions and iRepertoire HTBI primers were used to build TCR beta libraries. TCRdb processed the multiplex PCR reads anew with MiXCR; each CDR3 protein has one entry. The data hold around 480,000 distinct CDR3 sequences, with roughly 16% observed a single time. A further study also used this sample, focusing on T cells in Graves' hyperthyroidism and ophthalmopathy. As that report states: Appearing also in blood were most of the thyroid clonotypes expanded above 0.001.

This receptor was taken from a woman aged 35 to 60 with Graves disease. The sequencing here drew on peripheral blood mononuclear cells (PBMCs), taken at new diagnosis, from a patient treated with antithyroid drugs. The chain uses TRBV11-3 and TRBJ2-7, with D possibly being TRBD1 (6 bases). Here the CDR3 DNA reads TGTGCCAGCAGCTTACCAGGGGCCGGCGAGCAGTACTTC. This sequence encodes CASSLPGAGEQYF.